This T cell receptor (beta chain) was found in a study of CD8+CD57+ T cells in acquired aplastic anemia. Whoever was chosen for sequencing had shown CD8+CD57+ cell expansion by flow cytometry. Both TCR beta VDJ combination and CDR3 sequence profiling were carried out. Genomic DNA was the template for this profiling. TCRdb re-called the reads through MiXCR, storing one row per CDR3 protein. The sample includes 400,000 to 600,000 distinct CDR3 sequences, around 30% seen only once; the top ten take about 0.8%. To note about this clonotype: Its antigen is still unknown.

V was pared by 4 bases and J by 4 bases, with 17 bases between. The CDR3 spans 15 residues. CDR1 and CDR2 from the germline V gene are SGHRS and YFSETQ. Study conclusions and caveats: Overlapping CD8+ CDR3 repertoires of patients and controls contained twenty-nine shared sequences. Between patients and controls, CD8+ Simpson's diversity did not vary significantly.

Sequencing was done on a sample of sorted CD4+, CD8+, or CD8+CD57+ T cells (not recorded which) from PBMCs. V gene TRBV5-1 combines with J gene TRBJ1-2; D is perhaps TRBD1 (6 bases). This TCR derives from a human donor with aplastic anemia. Here the CDR3 DNA reads TGCGCCAGCAGCCCCAATGGACAGCTTAGCTATGGCTACACCTTC. Translation: CASSPNGQLSYGYTF.